Below, 21 T cell receptor beta chains from the same sample are listed, as sequenced in a study of regulatory T cells in long-lasting Graves disease. Regarding time point: persistent/refractory GD, antithyroid drugs over 5 years with positive TRAb. PBMC-derived RNA was used for the TCR library. Arm-PCR of CDR3 regions and iRepertoire HTBI primers were the basis on which TCR beta libraries were built. TCRdb re-called the multiplex PCR reads with MiXCR, one entry per CDR3 protein. Of around 500,000 distinct CDR3 sequences listed, around 20% are singletons. This specimen was peripheral blood mononuclear cells (PBMCs), taken when the disease was refractory, from a patient treated with antithyroid drugs. These receptors all come from a female donor with Graves disease.

This clonotype showed up many times. The V and J genes are TRBV5-1 and TRBJ1-2; unclear D gene. The germline gives CDR1 SGHRS, CDR2 YFSETQ. The V gene lost 4 bases and the J gene lost 0 bases, with 16 bases spanning the gap. The CDR3 is 16 residues long. The CDR3 protein is CASSLPPPVANYGYTF. CDR3 coding DNA: TGCGCCAGCAGCCTCCCACCACCAGTAGCTAACTATGGCTACACCTTC. The complete variable domain, with remaining parts taken from reference TRBV5-1 and TRBJ1-2, reads KAGVTQTPRYLIKTRGQQVTLSCSPISGHRSVSWYQQTPGQGLQFLFEYFSETQRNKGNFPGRFSGRQFSNSRSEMNVSTLELGDSALYLCASSLPPPVANYGYTFGSGTRLTVV.

This clonotype was recorded at least ten times. The genes are TRBV12-3 or TRBV12-4 and TRBJ2-7; 8 bases match TRBD1. V shed 6 bases and J 4 bases; nucleotides not matched to a gene: 11. CDR3 size: 15 residues. The CDR3 region is CASSLTGAVRYEQYF. DNA of the CDR3: TGTGCCAGCAGCCTGACAGGGGCCGTGAGGTACGAGCAGTACTTC.

There are a few counts of this clonotype. The V and J genes are TRBV27 and TRBJ1-2, with D tentatively TRBD1 (6 bases). The CDR3 contains 15 residues. V lost 2 bases and J lost 6, with 16 bases in between. The germline CDR1 and CDR2 sequences are MNHEY and SMNVEV (reference sequence). The CDR3 bases are TGTGCCAGCAGTTTAATCCGGGGGCGAACAAATGGCTACACCTTC. Encoded protein: CASSLIRGRTNGYTF.

A note on this clonotype: A much larger clonotype is one base distant, so this may be a read error. This chain joins TRBV7-3 and TRBJ2-2, with no clear D. This CDR3 has 13 residues. The germline gives CDR1 SGHTA, CDR2 FQGTGA. CDR3 residues: CASSLTERLELLF. Written as DNA, the CDR3 is TGTGCCAGCAGCTTAACCGAACGTTTGGAGCTGCTTTTT.

Concerning this clonotype: This likely comes from a read error, as the CDR3 has no conserved phenylalanine or tryptophan at its end. CDR3 DNA: TGTGCCAGCAGCGGCAGTCCGCCTACAAATTCACCCCTCCACTCT. Translating gives CASSGSPPTNSPLHS. This chain uses TRBV6-4 with TRBJ1-6, with D unresolved. Deletions cut 6 bases from V and 7 bases from J, with 16 bases between. The CDR3 loop spans 15 amino acids. The germline gives CDR1 MRHNA, CDR2 SNTAGT.

This clonotype has at least ten counts. J is TRBJ2-5 and V is TRBV11-2, with D possibly being TRBD1 or TRBD2 (5 bases each). With 5 bases removed from V and 5 bases from J, the gap between germline ends came to 12 bases. Germline CDR1 SGHAT, CDR2 FQNNGV. The CDR3 loop spans 13 amino acids. The CDR3 is CASSPRWGETQYF. The CDR3 DNA is TGTGCCAGCAGCCCAAGATGGGGGGAGACCCAGTACTTC. Complete variable domain (other parts from reference TRBV11-2 and TRBJ2-5): EAGVAQSPRYKIIEKRQSVAFWCNPISGHATLYWYQQILGQGPKLLIQFQNNGVVDDSQLPKDRFSAERLKGVDSTLKIQPAKLEDSAVYLCASSPRWGETQYFGPGTRLLVL.

This clonotype was counted many times. The rearrangement links TRBV5-1 to TRBJ1-2; D gene unclear. From germline, CDR1 is SGHRS and CDR2 YFSETQ. Deletions cut 3 bases from V and 4 bases from J, with 16 bases between. The CDR3 has 15 amino acids. CDR3 bases: TGCGCCAGCAGCTCAAACCCCGGAGTGGGCTATGGCTACACCTTC. Translating it yields CASSSNPGVGYGYTF. Drawing the rest from reference TRBV5-1 and TRBJ1-2, the complete variable domain is KAGVTQTPRYLIKTRGQQVTLSCSPISGHRSVSWYQQTPGQGLQFLFEYFSETQRNKGNFPGRFSGRQFSNSRSEMNVSTLELGDSALYLCASSSNPGVGYGYTFGSGTRLTVV.

This clonotype was seen many times. The chain is built from TRBV27 and TRBJ1-6, with D perhaps TRBD1 (5 bases). V was trimmed by 10 bases and J by 7 bases, leaving 20 bases between them. Germline CDR1 and CDR2: MNHEY and SMNVEV (reference sequence). The CDR3 covers 15 residues. CDR3 DNA: TGTGCCACCGAGTTCACCGGGACGGAGAATTCACCCCTCCACTTT. This encodes CATEFTGTENSPLHF.

The chain links TRBV30 to TRBJ2-7, with a tentative D call TRBD1 (6 bases). Per the germline V gene, CDR1 is GTSNPN and CDR2 is SVGIG (reference sequence). The germline V and J ends were trimmed by 0 bases and 4 bases, with 10 bases remaining between them. The CDR3 contains 13 residues. CDR3 protein: CAWSVIRGYEQYF. The CDR3 coding sequence is TGTGCCTGGAGTGTAATCAGGGGATACGAGCAGTACTTC.

The gene calls are TRBV5-1 and TRBJ2-7; D uncertain. This CDR3 is built from 13 residues. CDR1 is SGHRS, CDR2 YFSETQ, per germline. V was cut by 1 base and J by 3 bases, with 8 bases left in between. The CDR3 nucleotides read TGCGCCAGCAGCTTGTACCAGAACTACGAGCAGTACTTC. Protein sequence: CASSLYQNYEQYF.

This clonotype occurred once. With only one base between it and a far larger clone, this is likely a read error. This chain links TRBV11-2 with TRBJ2-7; the match to TRBD2 covers 14 bases. The CDR3 runs 17 residues. V shed 5 bases and J 6 bases; nucleotides not matched to a gene: 12. CDR1 is SGHAT and CDR2 is FQNNGV in the germline V gene. In nucleotides, the CDR3 is TGTGCCAGCAGCCAGGGACTAGCGGGAGCCCAGAGGGCCGAGCAGTACTTC. Translated: CASSQGLAGAQRAEQYF.

This chain links TRBV7-2 with TRBJ1-2; weak D call: TRBD1 (5 bases). The length of the CDR3 is 15 residues. The germline V and J ends were trimmed by 0 bases and 8 bases, with 16 bases remaining between them. CDR1 is SGHTA and CDR2 is FQGNSA in the germline V gene. CDR3 DNA: TGTGCCAGCAGCTTAGCCCCAGGGTTTGCCTGGGGCTACACCTTC. This sequence encodes CASSLAPGFAWGYTF.

The V gene is TRBV29-1, the J gene TRBJ2-7, with D maybe TRBD2 (6 bases). Trimming cost V 7 bases and J 0 bases, with 16 bases left between them. Germline V gene sequence: CDR1 SQVTM, CDR2 ANQGSEA. CDR3 length equals 14 residues. CDR3 loop: CSARLVLSSYEQYF. The CDR3 DNA sequence: TGCAGCGCCAGACTAGTTTTGAGCTCCTACGAGCAGTACTTC.

This clonotype was seen ten or more times. The CDR3 nucleotides are TGTGCCAGCAGTTTTTCGGACAGGGGCGAGCAGTACTTC. It encodes CASSFSDRGEQYF. The gene calls are TRBV28 and TRBJ2-7; 9 nucleotides agree with TRBD1. The CDR3 contains 13 residues. Germline loops: CDR1 MDHEN, CDR2 SYDVKM. Losses at the gene ends were 3 bases for V and 6 bases for J; bases not matched to a gene: 3. The entire variable domain, with the rest obtained from reference TRBV28 and TRBJ2-7, is as follows: DVKVTQSSRYLVKRTGEKVFLECVQDMDHENMFWYRQDPGLGLRLIYFSYDVKMKEKGDIPEGYSVSREKKERFSLILESASTNQTSMYLCASSFSDRGEQYFGPGTRLTVT.

V and J are TRBV11-2 and TRBJ2-3, with 9 bases identical to TRBD2. CDR1 and CDR2 from the germline V gene are SGHAT and FQNNGV. V lost 4 bases and J lost 7; bases outside the gene matches: 15. This CDR3 region has 17 residues. CDR3 DNA sequence: TGTGCCAGCAGCTCATCCAGATGGCGGGAGGGCCCAAATACGCAGTATTTT. Translation: CASSSSRWREGPNTQYF.

This sequence joins TRBV6-2 or TRBV6-3 and TRBJ1-5; D gene ambiguous. The germline V and J ends were trimmed by 5 bases and 5 bases, with 10 bases remaining between them. The CDR3 spans 13 residues. Germline V gene lookup returns CDR1 MNHEY and CDR2 SVGEGT. CDR3 sequence reads: CASSARRDQPQHF. CDR3 nucleotides: TGTGCCAGCAGTGCCCGTCGGGATCAGCCCCAGCATTTT.

The genes are TRBV20-1 and TRBJ2-7, with 7 bases fitting TRBD1. CDR1 and CDR2 (germline): DFQATT, SNEGSKA (reference sequence). This CDR3 comprises 13 residues. Germline trimming cut 5 bases from V and 4 bases from J; bases unmatched to any gene: 8. CDR3 DNA: TGCAGTGCTGGCCCGACAGGGAATTACGAGCAGTACTTC. It encodes CSAGPTGNYEQYF.

V gene TRBV12-3 or TRBV12-4 combines with J gene TRBJ2-3; a possible D gene is TRBD2 (6 bases). Trimming removed 1 base at V and 0 bases at J, with 11 bases between. The CDR3 has 16 residues. The DNA of the CDR3 is TGTGCCAGCAGTTTAGGGCTAGCGCTTAGCACAGATACGCAGTATTTT. Translated, it gives CASSLGLALSTDTQYF.

The chain employs TRBV3-1 and TRBJ2-5, with TRBD1 as a possible D gene (5 bases). The CDR3 contains 15 residues. Trimming took 6 bases from V and 2 from J, leaving 16 bases between them. Germline assignment: CDR1 LGHDT and CDR2 YNNKEL (reference sequence). For the CDR3, the DNA is TGTGCCAGCAGGCTTCATGTTGGGGCTCAAGAGACCCAGTACTTC. This translates into CASRLHVGAQETQYF.

This sequence joins TRBV7-3 and TRBJ1-4; D not certain. The ends were cut back, 5 bases at V and 14 bases at J, with 21 bases in the middle. Germline V gives CDR1 SGHTA, CDR2 FQGTGA. The CDR3 sequence is 14 residues long. CDR3 nucleotide sequence: TGTGCCAGCAGCCCCTTTGACGGAGACAACGAGCTGTTTTTT. Its protein product is CASSPFDGDNELFF.

In this sample, this clonotype turned up a few times. DNA of the CDR3: TGTGCCAGCAGCTTAGCCGGGGGCCGCAATCAGCCCCAGCATTTT. Translated: CASSLAGGRNQPQHF. The J gene is TRBJ1-5, the V gene TRBV7-8; tentative D call: TRBD1 (6 bases). Trimming took off 0 bases at V and 2 bases at J, with 8 bases between the two ends. There are 15 residues in the CDR3. Germline lookup yields CDR1 SGHVS and CDR2 FQNEAQ. Using reference TRBV7-8 and TRBJ1-5 for the parts outside the CDR3, the full variable domain is GAGVSQSPRYKVAKRGQDVALRCDPISGHVSLFWYQQALGQGPEFLTYFQNEAQLDKSGLPSDRFFAERPEGSVSTLKIQRTQQEDSAVYLCASSLAGGRNQPQHFGDGTRLSIL.